This paragraph reports one T cell receptor beta chain. Its antigen is not identified. Adult Caucasians living in Nashville, Tennessee made up all of the donors. The sample originates from a study of shared clonotypes between healthy human individuals. Broader study findings: The generation probabilities recorded for non-shared clonotypes fell below those of clonotypes shared by all four donors.

Over several immunoSEQ plates, each subset's genomic DNA was distributed in even portions. Profiled with immunoSEQ multiplex PCR; TCRdb holds only in-frame clones, not every one. There are over 2 million clones in the sample; approximately 90% occur only once, and 0.37% lies in the top ten. The source material was naive CD4+ T cells from PBMCs. Subset here: CD45RA+ positively selected. This TCR derives from a man aged 18 to 30 in good health. Some clones in this sample may be carry-over from other donors' samples.

CDR3 DNA: TGTGCCAGCAGCTTACTGGGAGACGGGGAGCTGTTTTTT. As protein: CASSLLGDGELFF. The J gene is TRBJ2-2, the V gene TRBV7-3, with D possibly being TRBD2 (5 bases). The length of the CDR3 is 13 residues. V lost 2 bases and J lost 7, with 8 bases in between. Germline CDR1 and CDR2: SGHTA and FQGTGA. Variable domain in full (rest from reference TRBV7-3 and TRBJ2-2): GAGVSQTPSNKVTEKGKYVELRCDPISGHTALYWYRQSLGQGPEFLIYFQGTGAADDSGLPNDRFFAVRPEGSVSTLKIQRTERGDSAVYLCASSLLGDGELFFGEGSRLTVL.